This T cell receptor (beta chain) was retrieved from a study of T cells after yellow fever vaccination. In TCRdb, the 5' RACE reads were re-called with MiXCR into one record per CDR3 protein. The repertoire includes 25,000 to 35,000 distinct CDR3 sequences, nearly 4.5% of them detected once, and 40% to 55% sits in the top ten. This clonotype came up many times. Its antigen is unknown. Study conclusions and caveats: Booster sampling recovered most clones from primary vaccination (nearly 98% CD4, over 75% CD8).

Trimming shortened V by 5 bases and J by 7 bases, and 6 bases separated the two germline ends. CDR1 and CDR2 from the germline V gene are MNHEY and SMNVEV (reference sequence). The CDR3 consists of 11 residues. Source: CD8+ T cells sorted from PBMCs, taken 5 days after the yellow fever booster vaccination. This sequence joins TRBV27 and TRBJ2-1; D is ambiguous. This TCR came from a young man who received the YFV17D yellow fever vaccine. CDR3 region: CASSRVNEQFF. In DNA form, the CDR3 reads TGTGCCAGCAGTAGGGTGAATGAGCAGTTCTTC.